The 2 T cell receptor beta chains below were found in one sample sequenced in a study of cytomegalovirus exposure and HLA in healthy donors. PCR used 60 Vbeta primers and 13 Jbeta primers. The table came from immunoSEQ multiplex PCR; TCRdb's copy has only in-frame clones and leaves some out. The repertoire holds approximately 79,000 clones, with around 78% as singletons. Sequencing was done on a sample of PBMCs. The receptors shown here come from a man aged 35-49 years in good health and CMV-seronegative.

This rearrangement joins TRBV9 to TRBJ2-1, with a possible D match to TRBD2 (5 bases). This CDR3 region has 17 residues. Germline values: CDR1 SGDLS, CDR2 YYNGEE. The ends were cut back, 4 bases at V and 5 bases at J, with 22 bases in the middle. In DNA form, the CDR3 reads TGTGCCAGCAGCCCCATAGGAGGAGGCATTACTAACAATGAGCAGTTCTTC. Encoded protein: CASSPIGGGITNNEQFF.

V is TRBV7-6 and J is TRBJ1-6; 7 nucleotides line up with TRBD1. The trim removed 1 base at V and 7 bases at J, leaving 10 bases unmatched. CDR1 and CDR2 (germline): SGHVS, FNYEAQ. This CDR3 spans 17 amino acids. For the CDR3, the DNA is TGTGCCAGCAGCTTAGAGGCCCCCGGGACAGTAAATTCACCCCTCCACTTT. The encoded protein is CASSLEAPGTVNSPLHF.